This TCR beta chain was identified in a study of T-cell memory formation after mild COVID-19. About the study: The study found TCR clusters largely donor specific. General study findings and limits: Clones shrinking between day 15 and 85 showed a balanced CD4/CD8 split, and those that grew later tilted toward CD4+.

TCRdb re-derived calls from the 5' RACE reads in MiXCR, one entry per CDR3 protein. The sample has 150,000 to 200,000 distinct CDR3 sequences, approximately 15% seen once. CDR1 and CDR2 (germline): MNHEY, SVGAGI. The CDR3 spans 15 residues. The J segment lost 3 bases and the V segment lost 2 bases, leaving 4 bases of the junction unmatched. With regard to this clonotype: The antigen remains undetermined.

Specimen: PBMCs or a T cell subset sorted from them (not recorded which). The source is an adult woman who had mild COVID-19 (a few samples of this study predate the infection). Cell type and time point are not known. The chain couples TRBV6-5 to TRBJ2-1; 7 bases agree with TRBD1. This chain's CDR3 is CASSYQDRDYNEQFF. For the CDR3, the DNA is TGTGCCAGCAGTTACCAAGACAGGGACTACAATGAGCAGTTCTTC.